These 24 T cell receptor beta chains share one sample of origin, sequenced in a study of shared clonotypes between healthy human individuals. Assay used: immunoSEQ multiplex PCR; TCRdb lists only in-frame clones, some missing. The sample holds under 1,100,000 clones; approximately 68% are singletons and the top ten take around 1.5%. Sample: memory CD4+ T cells sorted from blood. Subset specified: CD45RA-negative fraction. All receptors derive from a man aged 18 to 30 in good health.

This sequence joins TRBV19 and TRBJ1-3, with D possibly matching TRBD1 (5 bases). Trimming stripped 5 bases from V and 2 bases from J, with 10 bases between. The CDR3 runs 14 residues. Germline V lookup: CDR1 LNHDA, CDR2 SQIVND (reference sequence). The DNA for the CDR3 is TGTGCCAGTAGTCCCGACAGCGCTGGAAACACCATATATTTT. Protein: CASSPDSAGNTIYF.

This chain uses TRBV29-1 with TRBJ2-5; D is perhaps TRBD1 (5 bases). The CDR3 has 13 residues. Looked up from germline, CDR1 is SQVTM and CDR2 is ANQGSEA. The germline V and J ends were trimmed by 3 bases and 0 bases, with 8 bases remaining between them. The CDR3 nucleotides are TGCAGCGTTGATAAGGGGAACCAAGAGACCCAGTACTTC. Translating it yields CSVDKGNQETQYF.

The chain has TRBV30 and TRBJ2-6, with TRBD1 identical over 8 bases. With 5 bases clipped from V and 9 bases from J, the junction kept 3 bases outside the gene matches. The CDR3 is made up of 12 amino acids. Looked up from germline, CDR1 is GTSNPN and CDR2 is SVGIG (reference sequence). The CDR3, as DNA: TGTGCCTGGGGGACAGGTCTCAACGTCCTGACTTTC. Protein sequence: CAWGTGLNVLTF.

This chain joins TRBV7-2 and TRBJ2-5; tentatively, D is TRBD2 (5 bases). The CDR3 consists of 15 residues. Trimming took off 2 bases at V and 5 bases at J, with 15 bases between the two ends. The germline gives CDR1 SGHTA, CDR2 FQGNSA. The CDR3, as DNA: TGTGCCAGCAGCTTATTAGCCGCCACTAGGGAGACCCAGTACTTC. It specifies CASSLLAATRETQYF.

The chain couples TRBV5-6 to TRBJ2-2; D may be TRBD2 (5 bases). V was trimmed by 0 bases and J by 11 bases, leaving 11 bases between them. This CDR3 has 13 residues. In germline, CDR1 is SGHDT, CDR2 YYEEEE. CDR3 region: CASSLGHGDELFF. The CDR3 nucleotides are TGTGCCAGCAGCTTGGGTCACGGGGATGAGCTGTTTTTT.

This clone has more than one count but fewer than ten. V usage is TRBV7-3 and J usage is TRBJ2-7, with D perhaps matching TRBD1 (5 bases). V dropped 5 bases and J dropped 6 bases, with 14 bases sitting between them. Germline lookup yields CDR1 SGHTA and CDR2 FQGTGA. This CDR3 region has 13 residues. The CDR3 reads CASSENQGSEQYF. CDR3 bases: TGTGCCAGCAGCGAGAACCAGGGATCCGAGCAGTACTTC.

V gene TRBV19 combines with J gene TRBJ1-4, with 8 bases that match TRBD1. The length of the CDR3 is 14 residues. Unmatched junction bases numbered 3, after V lost 1 base and J lost 8 bases. CDR1 is LNHDA, CDR2 SQIVND, per germline (reference sequence). For the CDR3, the DNA is TGTGCCAGTAGTATAGGGGACAGGTCAGAAAAACTGTTTTTT. Amino acid sequence: CASSIGDRSEKLFF.

The chain has TRBV5-8 and TRBJ1-4, with D unresolved. CDR3 length equals 12 residues. CDR1 SGHTS and CDR2 YDEGEE come from the germline V gene. V was pared by 3 bases and J by 8 bases, with 8 bases between. For the CDR3, the DNA is TGTGCCAGCAGCTGGACGGGAGAAAAACTGTTTTTT. Protein: CASSWTGEKLFF.

This clone has a handful of counts. The chain employs TRBV6-5 and TRBJ1-6; weak D call: TRBD1 (6 bases). CDR3 length equals 13 residues. From germline, CDR1 is MNHEY and CDR2 SVGAGI. The ends were cut back, 6 bases at V and 10 bases at J, with 13 bases in the middle. CDR3 in DNA: TGTGCCAGCAGCCAGGACAGTTGGTCACCCCTCCACTTT. Translating it yields CASSQDSWSPLHF.

The rearrangement joins TRBV4-2 to TRBJ1-2; D remains ambiguous. The length of the CDR3 is 12 residues. V was cut by 3 bases and J by 8 bases, with 10 bases left in between. CDR1 is LGHNA and CDR2 is YNFKEQ in the germline V gene. The CDR3 sequence: CASSHPGWGYTF. CDR3 sequence (DNA): TGTGCCAGCAGCCACCCGGGTTGGGGCTACACCTTC.

With regard to this clone: Different DNA sequences within this sample yield the same CDR3. The chain has TRBV6-6 and TRBJ1-1; 7 bases line up with TRBD1. Trimming at V came to 4 bases and at J to 2 bases, leaving 7 bases not matched to a gene. CDR1 and CDR2 from the germline V gene are MNHNY and SVGAGI (reference sequence). This CDR3 is built from 15 residues. This chain's CDR3 is CASSSPDRANTEAFF. CDR3 DNA sequence: TGTGCCAGCAGTTCCCCCGACAGGGCAAACACTGAAGCTTTCTTT.

This clone has at least ten counts. This sequence joins TRBV18 and TRBJ1-6; 9 nucleotides match TRBD1. Looked up from germline, CDR1 is KGHSH and CDR2 is LQKENI. V dropped 3 bases and J dropped 10; count of bases not matched to a gene: 4. The CDR3 runs to 14 residues. The CDR3 sequence is CASSPTGGSSPLHF. The CDR3 coding sequence is TGTGCCAGCTCACCGACAGGGGGGAGCTCACCCCTCCACTTT. The whole variable domain, remainder taken from reference TRBV18 and TRBJ1-6, is NAGVMQNPRHLVRRRGQEARLRCSPMKGHSHVYWYRQLPEEGLKFMVYLQKENIIDESGMPKERFSAEFPKEGPSILRIQQVVRGDSAAYFCASSPTGGSSPLHFGNGTRLTVT.

CDR3 protein: CASSERPAGSNEKLFF. The CDR3 DNA follows: TGTGCCAGCAGTGAAAGACCAGCCGGATCTAATGAAAAACTGTTTTTT. The genes are TRBV6-1 and TRBJ1-4; D unresolved. Deletions cut 2 bases from V and 3 bases from J, with 13 bases between. Germline values: CDR1 MNHNS, CDR2 SASEGT. The CDR3 spans 16 residues.

This clone was recorded only once. With a much larger clone just one base away, this may be a read error. Other DNA sequences in the same sample also yield this CDR3. The chain carries TRBV7-2 and TRBJ2-5; TRBD2 might be the D (6 bases). The CDR3 covers 13 residues. Germline V gene data show CDR1 as SGHTA and CDR2 as FQGNSA. V was clipped by 5 bases and J by 8 bases, with 15 bases between them. The CDR3 DNA is TGTGCCAGCAGCCGAAAAGCGGGTGAAACCCAGTACTTC. This codes for CASSRKAGETQYF.

This clone was observed once. The V gene is TRBV5-1, the J gene TRBJ2-5; the D gene is possibly TRBD2 (5 bases). V lost 4 bases and J lost 2, with 12 bases in between. The CDR3 loop spans 14 amino acids. CDR1 is SGHRS and CDR2 is YFSETQ in the germline V gene. The CDR3 region is CASSAARGQETQYF. For the CDR3, the DNA is TGCGCCAGCAGCGCCGCCCGGGGACAAGAGACCCAGTACTTC.

This clone was found once. V usage is TRBV27 and J usage is TRBJ2-1; TRBD2 matches at 9 bases. This CDR3 region has 16 residues. The germline gives CDR1 MNHEY, CDR2 SMNVEV (reference sequence). Losses at the gene ends were 8 bases for V and 6 bases for J; bases not matched to a gene: 14. This chain's CDR3 is CASANRATSGINEQFF. The CDR3, as DNA: TGTGCCAGCGCCAACCGAGCGACTAGCGGCATCAATGAGCAGTTCTTC.

V and J are TRBV28 and TRBJ2-6; D call uncertain. Trimming took off 5 bases at V and 0 bases at J, with 11 bases between the two ends. This CDR3 contains 16 residues. Germline assignment: CDR1 MDHEN and CDR2 SYDVKM. As DNA, the CDR3 is TGTGCCAGCAGTCCCCTCTTGGGCTCTGGGGCCAACGTCCTGACTTTC. Residues: CASSPLLGSGANVLTF.

Worth noting for this clone: A read error likely explains this, since a far larger clone differs by one base. This chain links TRBV11-2 with TRBJ2-3; D possibly corresponds to TRBD2 (6 bases). There are 17 residues in the CDR3. Germline lookup yields CDR1 SGHAT and CDR2 FQNNGV. The CDR3 protein is CASSLVVSGRGTDMQYF. DNA for the CDR3: TGTGCCAGCAGCTTAGTGGTATCCGGGAGAGGCACAGATATGCAGTATTTT.

The chain employs TRBV4-2 and TRBJ2-6; D is undetermined. V gave up 6 bases and J gave up 2 bases, with 11 bases separating them. Germline V lookup: CDR1 LGHNA, CDR2 YNFKEQ. The CDR3 is made up of 15 amino acids. CDR3 coding DNA: TGTGCCAGCAGTCAGGATCTGACTGGGGCCAACGTCCTGACTTTC. Translated, it gives CASSQDLTGANVLTF.

J is TRBJ1-5 and V is TRBV4-2; D gene ambiguous. The germline V and J ends were trimmed by 0 bases and 7 bases, with 7 bases remaining between them. CDR3 length: 13 residues. The germline V gene has CDR1 LGHNA and CDR2 YNFKEQ. CDR3 DNA: TGTGCCAGCAGCCAAGATTTTGAGCAGCCCCAGCATTTT. Translating gives CASSQDFEQPQHF.

The chain recombines TRBV9 with TRBJ2-1; D might be TRBD2 (6 bases). V lost 2 bases, J lost 3 bases, and 9 bases lay in between. This CDR3 comprises 14 residues. The V gene's germline CDR1 is SGDLS and CDR2 YYNGEE. The CDR3 sequence is CASSVSGGYNEQFF. CDR3 nucleotides: TGTGCCAGCAGCGTGTCCGGGGGCTACAATGAGCAGTTCTTC.

This clone was seen once. This chain joins TRBV18 and TRBJ2-7; possibly TRBD1 for D (6 bases). The CDR3 covers 14 residues. Trimming removed 5 bases from V and 0 bases from J, with 11 bases in between. Per germline, CDR1 KGHSH and CDR2 LQKENI. The chain's CDR3 is CASSADRSSYEQYF. CDR3 nucleotides: TGTGCCAGCTCAGCCGACAGGAGCTCCTACGAGCAGTACTTC.

This clone occurred once. V usage is TRBV5-4 and J usage is TRBJ2-7; TRBD1 aligns across 9 bases. The CDR3 covers 15 residues. Unmatched junction bases numbered 4, after V lost 1 base and J lost 2 bases. Germline CDR1 is SGHNT and CDR2 is YYREEE (reference sequence). CDR3 in DNA: TGTGCCAGCAGCTTGACAGGGGGCAGTACCTACGAGCAGTACTTC. It encodes CASSLTGGSTYEQYF. The full variable domain, with the rest looked up from reference TRBV5-4 and TRBJ2-7, is ETGVTQSPTHLIKTRGQQVTLRCSSQSGHNTVSWYQQALGQGPQFIFQYYREEENGRGNFPPRFSGLQFPNYSSELNVNALELDDSALYLCASSLTGGSTYEQYFGPGTRLTVT.

The chain employs TRBV6-5 and TRBJ1-5; TRBD1 matches at 9 bases. The CDR3 sequence is 15 residues long. Germline V gene sequence: CDR1 MNHEY, CDR2 SVGAGI. The trim removed 8 bases at V and 2 bases at J, leaving 7 bases unmatched. Here the CDR3 reads CASQPGQGRNQPQHF. DNA of the CDR3: TGTGCCAGCCAACCGGGACAGGGCCGCAATCAGCCCCAGCATTTT.